The 3 T cell receptor beta chains below all came from one sample that was sequenced in a study of human T cells and chemical hapten exposure. Time point defined: pre-sensitization, week 0. Treatment here: therapeutic diphenylcyclopropenone sensitization with weekly scalp DPC. Each CDR3 protein is one row after TCRdb ran MiXCR on the RACE reads. The repertoire has 200,000 to 300,000 distinct CDR3 sequences, 8.6% of them found once; the top ten carry approximately 2.2%. Specimen: whole blood, collected in connection with sensitization to the hapten diphenylcyclopropenone (DPC). These receptors originate from a woman in her thirties or forties with alopecia areata. Some clones in this sample may be carry-over from other donors' samples.

CDR3: CSVAAGAYNEQFF. DNA for the CDR3: TGCAGCGTTGCGGCAGGGGCCTACAATGAGCAGTTCTTC. The chain uses TRBV29-1 and TRBJ2-1, with a possible D match to TRBD1 (6 bases). The CDR3 is made up of 13 amino acids. CDR1 SQVTM and CDR2 ANQGSEA come from the germline V gene. V lost 4 bases and J 2 bases, leaving 9 bases between the germline ends.

The rearrangement links TRBV10-3 to TRBJ2-7; D ambiguous. Germline CDR1 reads ENHRY; CDR2 reads SYGVKD. CDR3 length: 11 residues. The germline V and J ends were trimmed by 6 bases and 6 bases, with 9 bases remaining between them. The chain's CDR3 is CAISRMAEQYF. Here the CDR3 DNA reads TGTGCCATCAGCAGGATGGCCGAGCAGTACTTC.

In this sample, this clonotype turned up many times. The rearrangement links TRBV7-3 to TRBJ2-1; D remains unclear. The CDR3 sequence is 13 residues long. The germline CDR1 and CDR2 sequences are SGHTA and FQGTGA. V lost 2 bases and J 4 bases, leaving 6 bases between the germline ends. CDR3 amino acids: CASSLARYNEQFF. In DNA form, the CDR3 reads TGTGCCAGCAGCTTAGCTAGGTACAATGAGCAGTTCTTC.